The sequence of this TCR beta chain was determined in a study of blood T cell repertoires in COVID-19. Study at large: Spain, Italy and the United States supplied samples that represented acute and convalescent COVID-19.

V lost 4 bases to trimming and J lost 9 bases, with 13 bases between them. Germline V gene data show CDR1 as SGHAT and CDR2 as FQNNGV. The CDR3 has 14 residues. Patients of the Seattle cohort, enrolled during active infection, were followed longitudinally. A few counts support this clone. Per the authors' pipeline: Reference gene primer amplification yielded estimated nucleated cell counts. Using immunoSEQ multiplex PCR, the repertoire was profiled, and TCRdb retains in-frame clones only, with some absent. V, J and clone size reflect that table, while D and trimming were determined from the DNA. The table lists around 230,000 clones, roughly 85% of them singletons.

Specimen: peripheral blood. The origin of this receptor is a man in his forties or fifties with COVID-19, enrolled during active disease. The chain carries TRBV11-2 and TRBJ1-6, with D tentatively TRBD1 (5 bases). CDR3: CASSYRRGGSPLHF. The DNA of the CDR3 is TGTGCCAGCAGCTACAGACGCGGGGGTTCACCCCTCCACTTT.